The clone carrying this T cell receptor (beta chain) was detected only a few times. Authors' data handling: Reference gene primer amplification in the assay estimated nucleated cell counts. Using immunoSEQ multiplex PCR, the repertoire was profiled, and TCRdb retains in-frame clones only, with some absent. That table furnishes V, J and clone size, whereas the DNA furnished D and trimming. The sample holds 150,000 or so clones, 60% to 80% seen once. V was clipped by 3 bases and J by 8 bases; unmatched bases: 9. The CDR3 has 14 residues. Germline V gene data show CDR1 as GTSNPN and CDR2 as SVGIG (reference sequence). These data originate in a study of blood T cell repertoires in COVID-19. On the study more broadly: The samples span acute and convalescent COVID-19 from the United States, Italy and Spain. T cells, B-cell-depleted T cells, or PBMCs supplied cDNA or gDNA.

The genes are TRBV30 and TRBJ1-2; 10 positions match TRBD1. Sequencing was carried out using peripheral blood. The sequence derives from a woman between 45 and 60 years old with active or convalescent COVID-19. CDR3 amino acids: CAWSPGQGMRGYTF. The DNA of the CDR3 is TGTGCCTGGAGCCCGGGACAGGGGATGCGAGGCTACACCTTC.